This T cell receptor (beta chain) was identified in a study of OX40 agonist ivuxolimab in advanced cancers. Study at large: The treatment was a fully human IgG2 OX40 agonist, ivuxolimab. Under the entry rules, prior anti-PD-1, anti-PD-L1 or anti-CTLA-4 therapy was allowed, and around 36% had some.

Remarks on this clone: Its antigen is currently unknown.

Whole-study findings and limits: CD8+ T cells averaged more expanded clones than CD4+.

Germline values: CDR1 SGHTA, CDR2 FQGNSA. This CDR3 spans 14 amino acids. V was clipped by 7 bases and J by 2 bases, with 15 bases between them. Libraries were prepared by immunoSEQ multiplex PCR; TCRdb keeps only in-frame clonotypes and omits some of them. The data hold 10,000 to 15,000 clones, with around 80% observed a single time. The material was CD4+ or CD8+ T cells sorted from blood, obtained in a trial of the OX40 agonist ivuxolimab. This TCR was recovered from an adult with an advanced solid tumor such as melanoma, head and neck, liver or kidney cancer. The V gene is TRBV7-2, the J gene TRBJ2-7; D possibly uses TRBD1 or TRBD2 (5 bases each). The CDR3: CASTLLPGPYEQYF. CDR3 bases: TGTGCCAGCACTCTTTTACCGGGGCCCTACGAGCAGTACTTC.